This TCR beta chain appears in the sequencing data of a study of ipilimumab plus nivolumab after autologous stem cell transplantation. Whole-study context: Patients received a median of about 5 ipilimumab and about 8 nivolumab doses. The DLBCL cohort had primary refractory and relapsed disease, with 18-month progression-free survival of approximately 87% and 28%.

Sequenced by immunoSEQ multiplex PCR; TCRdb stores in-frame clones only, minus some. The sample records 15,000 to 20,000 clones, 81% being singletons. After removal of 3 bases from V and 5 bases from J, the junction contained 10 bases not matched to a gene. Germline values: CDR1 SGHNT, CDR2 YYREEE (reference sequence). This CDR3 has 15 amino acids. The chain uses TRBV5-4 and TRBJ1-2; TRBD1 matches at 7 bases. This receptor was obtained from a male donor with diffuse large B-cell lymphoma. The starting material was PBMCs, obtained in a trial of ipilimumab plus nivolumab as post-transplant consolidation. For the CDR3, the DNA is TGTGCCAGCAGCTCTTCAGGGGGACTATCTTATGGCTACACCTTC. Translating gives CASSSSGGLSYGYTF.